This section outlines one TCR beta chain sequence together with its context. Its specificity is unknown. The data originate from a study of a mutant IDH1 vaccine in newly diagnosed glioma. Study information: The patients received vaccinations eight times, in weeks 1, 3, 5, 7, 11, 15, 19 and 23. Treated patients, approximately 60% male and around 40% female, averaged about 40 years of age. Patients had received radiotherapy, temozolomide, or both previously, most receiving both.

Germline CDR1 SQVTM, CDR2 ANQGSEA. The trim removed 6 bases at V and 4 bases at J, leaving 3 bases unmatched. The CDR3 is 12 residues long. This table comes from immunoSEQ multiplex PCR, and its TCRdb copy is limited to in-frame clones, with some not included. In the table there are roughly 39,000 clones, about 84% of which are singletons. Time point of the sample: week 5, during vaccination. The study gave 300 ug of mutant IDH1 20-mer peptide per vaccine dose, with topical imiquimod. Study results and caveats: Top-clonotype changes in peripheral T cells seemed unrelated to pseudoprogression.

This specimen was PBMCs, taken from a glioma patient whose treatment included an IDH1 peptide vaccine. This TCR was sampled from a middle-aged man with glioma. The V gene is TRBV29-1, the J gene TRBJ2-3; 8 bases match TRBD1. The CDR3 protein is CSVATGADTQYF. The CDR3 DNA reads as TGCAGCGTCGCGACAGGGGCAGATACGCAGTATTTT.